The clone carrying this TCR beta chain has just one count. The junction had 6 bases not matched to a gene; V was cut back by 7 bases and J by 0 bases. Germline V CDR1 and CDR2: SGHAT, FQDESV (reference sequence). The CDR3 covers 15 residues. Repertoires were generated with immunoSEQ multiplex PCR, while TCRdb's copy carries only in-frame clones and drops some. The table lists tens of thousands of clones, about nine tenths of them singletons. The data were obtained in a study of T cell changes during pregnancy in multiple sclerosis. J is TRBJ2-1 and V is TRBV11-1, with 7 bases aligning to TRBD1. The material was peripheral blood, obtained in the second trimester of pregnancy. The TCR sequence derives from a female donor with multiple sclerosis, enrolled in a pregnancy study. The CDR3 bases are TGTGCCAGCAACCTACAGGGGAGCTCCTACAATGAGCAGTTCTTC. Translated: CASNLQGSSYNEQFF.